One and the same sample provided the 16 T cell receptor beta chains below, sequenced in a study of blood T cell repertoires in COVID-19. TCRdb's table, derived via immunoSEQ multiplex PCR, lists solely in-frame clones and lacks some. This sample has roughly 100,000 clones, with 71% found just once. The sample consisted of peripheral blood. The source is a human donor with acute or convalescent COVID-19. The donor label of this sample is uncertain.

There are a few counts of this clone. This chain uses TRBV5-6 with TRBJ1-1; 7 nucleotides line up with TRBD1. Per germline, CDR1 SGHDT and CDR2 YYEEEE. The CDR3 extends over 14 amino acids. The J segment lost 0 bases and the V segment lost 6 bases, leaving 5 bases of the junction unmatched. The CDR3 sequence is CASTPGQLNTEAFF. The CDR3 DNA sequence: TGTGCCAGCACCCCGGGACAGCTGAACACTGAAGCTTTCTTT.

The chain couples TRBV7-6 to TRBJ1-1, with TRBD1 matching over 8 bases. V dropped 5 bases and J dropped 4; count of bases not matched to a gene: 9. This CDR3 is built from 15 residues. Germline CDR1 and CDR2: SGHVS and FNYEAQ. The CDR3 is CASSIVQGAGTEAFF. The CDR3 DNA sequence: TGTGCCAGCAGCATTGTCCAGGGGGCAGGCACTGAAGCTTTCTTT.

The chain uses TRBV5-1 and TRBJ1-3, with D uncertain. V lost 1 base and J lost 2, with 13 bases in between. The CDR3 runs 16 residues. CDR1 is SGHRS, CDR2 YFSETQ, per germline. The CDR3 sequence is CASSLFAGGTGNTIYF. The CDR3 coding sequence is TGCGCCAGCAGCTTGTTCGCGGGAGGGACTGGAAACACCATATATTTT.

This clone was seen more than once but under ten times. The chain uses TRBV5-5 and TRBJ1-5; TRBD1 matches at 7 bases. After removal of 4 bases from V and 4 bases from J, the junction contained 8 bases not matched to a gene. Germline CDR1 is SGHKS and CDR2 is YYEKEE (reference sequence). The CDR3 totals 15 residues. CDR3 DNA: TGTGCCAGCAGCCCAACCGGGACAGCAAATCAGCCCCAGCATTTT. It yields the protein CASSPTGTANQPQHF.

The chain uses TRBV28 and TRBJ1-1; D perhaps matches TRBD1 (6 bases). Germline V gene data show CDR1 as MDHEN and CDR2 as SYDVKM. V lost 1 base and J 7 bases, leaving 16 bases between the germline ends. The CDR3 contains 15 residues. The CDR3 coding sequence is TGTGCCAGCAGTTTATCCGCCAGGGGTCGGGGTGAAGCTTTCTTT. Its protein is CASSLSARGRGEAFF.

This chain joins TRBV19 and TRBJ2-2, with a tentative D call TRBD2 (5 bases). V was shortened by 1 base and J by 5 bases, with 8 bases between the two germline ends. Germline loops: CDR1 LNHDA, CDR2 SQIVND (reference sequence). The CDR3 is 14 amino acids. The CDR3 nucleotides are TGTGCCAGTAGTATAGCGGGAATTACCGGGGAGCTGTTTTTT. Encoded protein: CASSIAGITGELFF.

V usage is TRBV18 and J usage is TRBJ2-7, with D perhaps matching TRBD1 (6 bases). Looked up from germline, CDR1 is KGHSH and CDR2 is LQKENI. This CDR3 comprises 12 residues. Trimming pared 1 base from V and 12 bases from J, leaving 13 bases between. CDR3 DNA: TGTGCCAGCTCACCACAGGACAGATCTTTGTACTTC. Encoded protein: CASSPQDRSLYF.

This clone was observed many times. DNA for the CDR3: TGTGCCTGGAGTGGAGGGTTGGAAAACACCATATATTTT. Its protein product is CAWSGGLENTIYF. The rearrangement links TRBV30 to TRBJ1-3; D is unclear. V dropped 1 base and J dropped 6 bases, with 10 bases sitting between them. Per germline, CDR1 GTSNPN and CDR2 SVGIG (reference sequence). This CDR3 is 13 amino acids long.

This clone was observed a single time. This rearrangement joins TRBV18 to TRBJ1-2; 7 bases are shared with TRBD1. Germline V gene sequence: CDR1 KGHSH, CDR2 LQKENI. V lost 4 bases and J lost 2; bases outside the gene matches: 7. This CDR3 is built from 15 residues. CDR3 loop: CASSRGQATNYGYTF. CDR3 DNA: TGTGCCAGCTCACGAGGACAGGCGACGAACTATGGCTACACCTTC.

The rearrangement links TRBV24-1 to TRBJ1-2; D not certain. The CDR3 contains 13 residues. Germline-derived CDR1 and CDR2 are KGHDR and SFDVKD. The V gene lost 5 bases and the J gene lost 3 bases, with 9 bases spanning the gap. DNA of the CDR3: TGTGCCACCAGTGGGGGAGGCGACTATGGCTACACCTTC. This sequence encodes CATSGGGDYGYTF.

V gene TRBV28 combines with J gene TRBJ1-2; possibly TRBD1 for D (5 bases). The germline CDR1 and CDR2 sequences are MDHEN and SYDVKM. V gave up 2 bases and J gave up 4 bases, with 11 bases separating them. There are 14 residues in the CDR3. CDR3 region: CASSLVTAIYGYTF. For the CDR3, the DNA is TGTGCCAGCAGTTTAGTGACAGCCATCTATGGCTACACCTTC.

In DNA form, the CDR3 reads TGTGCCAGCAGCGTAGGACAGGGTGGCAATCAGCCCCAGCATTTT. This codes for CASSVGQGGNQPQHF. This rearrangement joins TRBV9 to TRBJ1-5; 7 nucleotides agree with TRBD1. The germline CDR1 and CDR2 sequences are SGDLS and YYNGEE. J gave up 2 bases and V 0 bases, and 2 bases lay outside the gene matches. The CDR3 has 15 amino acids.

CDR3: CASSTRGSRQETQYF. Written as DNA, the CDR3 is TGTGCCAGCAGCACCCGAGGGTCTCGACAAGAGACCCAGTACTTC. V gene TRBV13 combines with J gene TRBJ2-5, with a weak D call TRBD2 (5 bases). Germline CDR1 reads PRHDT; CDR2 reads FYEKMQ (reference sequence). This CDR3 has 15 amino acids. V gave up 5 bases and J gave up 2 bases, with 15 bases separating them.

The rearrangement uses TRBV24-1 and TRBJ2-3; D is perhaps TRBD2 (6 bases). Between the trimmed V and J ends, which lost 9 bases and 3 bases, there was a span of 18 bases. In germline, CDR1 is KGHDR, CDR2 SFDVKD. The CDR3 covers 15 residues. The CDR3 here is CATSVRESGTDTQYF. The CDR3 nucleotides read TGTGCCACCTCAGTCCGGGAGTCGGGGACAGATACGCAGTATTTT.

This rearrangement joins TRBV2 to TRBJ2-1; TRBD2 matches at 10 bases. Germline V CDR1 and CDR2: SNHLY, FYNNEI. The CDR3 spans 13 residues. The ends lost 9 bases at V and 4 bases at J; junction bases unmatched: 3. The CDR3 DNA is TGTGCCAGTGAACTAGCGGGGTACAATGAGCAGTTCTTC. As protein: CASELAGYNEQFF.

This clone was detected a few times. One end of the junction fails to match germline, which may point to a read error. The V and J genes are TRBV30 and TRBJ1-2; 7 bases agree with TRBD1. The CDR3 loop spans 12 amino acids. CDR1 and CDR2 from the germline V gene are GTSNPN and SVGIG (reference sequence). This chain's CDR3 is CAGRQGVDGYTF. The CDR3 DNA is TGTGCCGGGAGACAGGGAGTGGATGGCTACACCTTC.